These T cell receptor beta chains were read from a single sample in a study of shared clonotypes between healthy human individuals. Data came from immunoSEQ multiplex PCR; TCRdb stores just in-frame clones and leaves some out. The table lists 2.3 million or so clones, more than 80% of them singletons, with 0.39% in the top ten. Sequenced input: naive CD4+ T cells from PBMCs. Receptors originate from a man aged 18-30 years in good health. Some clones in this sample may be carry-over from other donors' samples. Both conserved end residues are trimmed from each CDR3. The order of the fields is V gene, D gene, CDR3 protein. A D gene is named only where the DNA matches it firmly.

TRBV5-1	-	ASRPGSSLKLF
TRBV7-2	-	ASSPLGVTDTQY
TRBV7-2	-	ASSLALGNEQF
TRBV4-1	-	ASSQGFMNTEAF
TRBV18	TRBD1	ASSPPGTGGIVGSGNTIY
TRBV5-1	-	ASSLLSVNTEAF
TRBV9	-	ASSQSTDTQY
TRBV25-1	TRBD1	ASSDPGGHGGNTIY
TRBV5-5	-	ASSLSWGGGLNQPQH
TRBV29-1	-	SVGQFLETQY
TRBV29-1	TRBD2	SVEAGGNNEQF
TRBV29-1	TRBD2	SAETSGSADTQY
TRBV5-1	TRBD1	ASSSMTGEKLF
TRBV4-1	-	ASSQWGRTYEQY
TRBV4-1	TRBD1	ASSQDRDRQQPQH
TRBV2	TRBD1	ASSPGTDPYEQY